This T cell receptor beta chain emerged from a study of CD8+CD57+ T cells in acquired aplastic anemia. TCR beta VDJ and CDR3 profiling used genomic DNA as template. TCRdb processed the reads anew with MiXCR; each CDR3 protein has one entry. The sample includes some 42,000 distinct CDR3 sequences, about 70% of them seen just once. Per germline, CDR1 KGHDR and CDR2 SFDVKD. Germline trimming cut 5 bases from V and 3 bases from J; bases unmatched to any gene: 14. This CDR3 is 18 amino acids long. The receptor was derived from a human donor in good health, serving as a control. The rearrangement links TRBV24-1 to TRBJ2-7; TRBD1 matches at 11 bases. The specimen was sorted CD4+, CD8+, or CD8+CD57+ T cells (not recorded which) from PBMCs. CDR3 nucleotides: TGTGCCACCAGTGCCACCAGTGCCTGGGGGACAGGGGGCTACGAGCAGTACTTC. Protein: CATSATSAWGTGGYEQYF.